These T cell receptor beta chains were read from a single sample in a study of T cell responses to AZD1222 COVID-19 vaccine. TCRdb's table, derived via immunoSEQ multiplex PCR, lists solely in-frame clones and lacks some. The sample consists of roughly 180,000 clones, around 93% of them appearing once. Material: peripheral blood, obtained 28 days after the second dose of the MenACWY control vaccine. The receptors shown here come from an adult who received the MenACWY meningococcal vaccine as a control. Each CDR3 is given with its conserved first and last residue. D genes are given only for firm matches. The size entry is marked missing in some rows and otherwise reads once, few, many or a size class.

V	D	J	size	CDR3	DNA
TRBV7-8	TRBD1	TRBJ2-2	-	CASRLGQGNSGELFF	TGTGCCAGCAGATTAGGACAGGGGAATAGCGGGGAGCTGTTTTTT
TRBV6-5	-	TRBJ1-2	-	CASRLRGGPYGYTF	TGTGCCAGCAGGCTTCGAGGCGGGCCCTATGGCTACACCTTC
TRBV4-1	TRBD2	TRBJ2-1	-	CASSQEGLADLEQFF	TGCGCCAGCAGCCAAGAGGGTCTAGCGGATCTTGAGCAGTTCTTC
TRBV19	TRBD1	TRBJ1-5	-	CASKTGGFGNQPQHF	TGTGCCAGTAAGACAGGGGGATTTGGCAATCAGCCCCAGCATTTT
TRBV4-1	-	TRBJ2-4	-	CASSQDASGLAKNIQYF	TGCGCCAGCAGCCAAGACGCCTCAGGGCTAGCCAAAAACATTCAGTACTTC
TRBV29-1	TRBD1	TRBJ1-4	-	CSVAGTEIATNEKLFF	TGCAGCGTGGCCGGGACAGAGATTGCAACTAATGAAAAACTGTTTTTT
TRBV27	TRBD1	TRBJ1-5	-	CASSFRTGFQPQHF	TGTGCCAGCAGTTTTAGGACAGGGTTTCAGCCCCAGCATTTT
TRBV12-3/TRBV12-4	-	TRBJ2-7	-	CASSLSGGEQYF	TGTGCCAGCAGTTTATCCGGGGGCGAGCAGTACTTC
TRBV18	-	TRBJ2-2	-	CASSPDWNTGELFF	TGTGCCAGCTCACCGGACTGGAACACCGGGGAGCTGTTTTTT
TRBV4-3	TRBD1	TRBJ2-7	-	CASSQEGGTGRTYEQYF	TGCGCCAGCAGCCAAGAAGGGGGGACAGGGAGGACCTACGAGCAGTACTTC
TRBV5-4	-	TRBJ2-6	-	CASSRRSAGANVLTF	TGTGCCAGCAGCAGACGAAGCGCTGGGGCCAACGTCCTGACTTTC
TRBV4-3	-	TRBJ1-2	-	CASSQGWQPYGYTF	TGCGCCAGCAGCCAAGGTTGGCAGCCCTATGGCTACACCTTC
TRBV6-1	-	TRBJ1-5	once	CASSHPGSNQPQHF	TGTGCCAGCAGCCACCCGGGCAGCAATCAGCCCCAGCATTTT
TRBV19	-	TRBJ1-1	-	CASSMAGHLNTEAFF	TGTGCCAGTAGTATGGCGGGACACCTGAACACTGAAGCTTTCTTT
TRBV24-1	-	TRBJ1-1	-	CATSDRNGGRGFF	TGTGCCACCAGTGATAGGAACGGGGGCCGGGGTTTCTTT
TRBV10-3	-	TRBJ1-2	once	CAIREALTSGYTF	TGTGCCATCAGGGAAGCCCTTACCTCTGGCTACACCTTC
TRBV18	TRBD1	TRBJ1-4	-	CASSPQPGQVNEKLFF	TGTGCCAGCTCACCTCAACCGGGACAGGTCAATGAAAAACTGTTTTTT
TRBV30	-	TRBJ2-7	-	CAWSAAGDPYEQYF	TGTGCCTGGAGTGCCGCAGGGGATCCCTACGAGCAGTACTTC
TRBV5-4	TRBD2	TRBJ2-1	-	CASSLHAGTSGGEQFF	TGTGCCAGCAGCTTACACGCCGGGACTAGCGGAGGTGAGCAGTTCTTC
TRBV19	-	TRBJ1-5	-	CASSAKQGLGQPQHF	TGTGCCAGTAGTGCTAAACAGGGACTAGGACAGCCCCAGCATTTT
TRBV4-1	-	TRBJ2-6	-	CASSQDTGLSGANVLTF	TGCGCCAGCAGCCAAGATACGGGGTTGTCTGGGGCCAACGTCCTGACTTTC
TRBV14	-	TRBJ1-1	-	CASSQEVWITEAFF	TGTGCCAGCAGCCAAGAGGTTTGGATCACTGAAGCTTTCTTT
TRBV19	-	TRBJ1-5	-	CASSTPNQPQHF	TGTGCCAGTAGTACGCCGAATCAGCCCCAGCATTTT
TRBV2	-	TRBJ2-3	once	CASSGGRNTDTQYF	TGTGCCAGCTCAGGGGGGAGGAACACAGATACGCAGTATTTT
TRBV30	-	TRBJ1-2	-	CAWQGLTGYTF	TGTGCCTGGCAGGGCCTAACTGGCTACACCTTC
TRBV30	TRBD1	TRBJ1-6	-	CAWTLGGATRSPLHF	TGTGCCTGGACCCTAGGGGGCGCGACCCGCTCACCCCTCCACTTT
TRBV5-6	-	TRBJ1-1	-	CASSFGQAEAFF	TGTGCCAGCAGCTTCGGACAAGCCGAAGCTTTCTTT
TRBV3-1/TRBV3-2	-	TRBJ1-4	-	CASSPPTKEKLFF	TGTGCCAGCAGCCCCCCTACAAAAGAAAAACTGTTTTTT
TRBV3-1/TRBV3-2	-	TRBJ1-6	-	CASSSQGYNSPLHF	TGTGCCAGCAGCTCCCAGGGGTATAATTCACCCCTCCACTTT
TRBV6-6	TRBD1	TRBJ1-2	-	CASSLDRVEGYTF	TGTGCCAGCAGCCTCGACAGGGTCGAGGGCTACACCTTC
TRBV28	-	TRBJ1-3	-	CASSFYLSGFSSGNTIYF	TGTGCCAGCAGTTTTTATTTGTCAGGGTTTAGCTCTGGAAACACCATATATTTT
TRBV3-1/TRBV3-2	-	TRBJ2-5	-	CASSPGFQETQYF	TGTGCCAGCAGCCCCGGTTTCCAAGAGACCCAGTACTTC
TRBV7-2	TRBD2	TRBJ2-2	-	CASRKLGRLAGLYTGELFF	TGTGCCAGCAGAAAACTTGGGAGACTAGCGGGGTTATACACCGGGGAGCTGTTTTTT
TRBV12-3/TRBV12-4	-	TRBJ1-2	-	CASSQGRSYGYTF	TGTGCCAGCAGCCAGGGACGGAGCTATGGCTACACCTTC
TRBV5-1	-	TRBJ1-3	-	CASSPTELSGNTIYF	TGCGCCAGCAGTCCGACAGAGCTCTCTGGAAACACCATATATTTT
TRBV27	TRBD2	TRBJ2-2	-	CASSLGGGYTGELFF	TGTGCCAGCAGTTTAGGCGGGGGTTACACCGGGGAGCTGTTTTTT
TRBV3-1/TRBV3-2	TRBD1	TRBJ2-7	-	CASSQAGTGSYEQYF	TGTGCCAGCAGCCAAGCCGGGACAGGCTCGTACGAGCAGTACTTC
TRBV3-1/TRBV3-2	-	TRBJ1-5	-	CASTGGKGQPQHF	TGTGCCAGCACCGGGGGGAAGGGCCAGCCCCAGCATTTT
TRBV4-1	TRBD1	TRBJ1-5	-	CASNRGTENQPQHF	TGCGCCAGCAACCGCGGGACAGAAAATCAGCCCCAGCATTTT
TRBV7-2	TRBD2	TRBJ2-5	-	CASSLAITASGGEETQYF	TGTGCCAGCAGCTTAGCGATCACGGCTAGCGGGGGGGAAGAGACCCAGTACTTC
TRBV5-6	TRBD1	TRBJ1-1	-	CAYTQGAGTVNTEAFF	TGTGCTTATACCCAGGGGGCAGGGACGGTGAACACTGAAGCTTTCTTT
TRBV30	-	TRBJ1-3	-	CAWSVASGNTIYF	TGTGCCTGGAGTGTAGCCAGCGGAAACACCATATATTTT
TRBV2	TRBD1	TRBJ1-1	-	CASSDRDRLNTEAFF	TGTGCCAGCAGCGACCGGGACAGGTTGAACACTGAAGCTTTCTTT
TRBV7-7	-	TRBJ2-2	-	CASSRGATPTGGELFF	TGTGCTAGCAGCCGGGGGGCTACCCCGACGGGCGGGGAGCTGTTTTTT
TRBV24-1	-	TRBJ2-3	-	CATSDPRGVTDTQYF	TGTGCCACCAGTGACCCCCGGGGTGTCACAGATACGCAGTATTTT
TRBV30	-	TRBJ1-6	-	CAWSVWAGPRGNSPLHF	TGTGCCTGGAGTGTATGGGCCGGGCCGCGGGGTAATTCACCCCTCCACTTT
TRBV5-1	TRBD1	TRBJ1-2	-	CASSRGQGAGGYTF	TGCGCCAGCAGCCGGGGACAGGGGGCTGGTGGCTACACCTTC
TRBV30	-	TRBJ1-4	-	CAWLRPSNEKLFF	TGTGCCTGGTTAAGGCCTTCGAATGAAAAACTGTTTTTT
TRBV27	-	TRBJ1-6	-	CASRRSGGRGSYNSPLHF	TGTGCCAGCAGAAGATCTGGGGGAAGGGGATCCTATAATTCACCCCTCCACTTT
TRBV7-9	-	TRBJ1-2	-	CASSLETPNYGYTF	TGTGCCAGCAGCTTAGAAACACCGAACTATGGCTACACCTTC
TRBV27	-	TRBJ1-1	-	CASSLTSWGAEAFF	TGTGCCAGCAGTTTGACATCCTGGGGCGCTGAAGCTTTCTTT
TRBV27	-	TRBJ1-1	once	CASRLDGSINTEAFF	TGTGCCAGCAGATTAGACGGGTCAATCAACACTGAAGCTTTCTTT
TRBV15	TRBD2	TRBJ2-1	-	CATSRDIGRGGYNEQFF	TGTGCCACCAGCAGAGATATAGGGCGGGGGGGATACAATGAGCAGTTCTTC
TRBV6-5	-	TRBJ2-5	-	CASRRTYRTQETQYF	TGTGCCAGCAGGCGAACCTACAGGACACAAGAGACCCAGTACTTC
TRBV3-1/TRBV3-2	-	TRBJ1-6	once	CASSQNQPGTGSPLHF	TGTGCCAGCAGCCAAAATCAGCCCGGGACGGGGTCACCCCTCCACTTT
TRBV7-9	-	TRBJ2-7	-	CASSSRYPPYEQYF	TGTGCCAGCAGCTCCCGCTACCCCCCCTACGAGCAGTACTTC